The 14 T cell receptor beta chains below come from one sample, sequenced in a study of identical twins. TCRdb ran MiXCR on the 5' RACE reads and lists one entry per CDR3 protein. The sample contains some 500,000 distinct CDR3 sequences, more than 13% of which appear only once. These data also formed part of another study, on yellow fever vaccine responses in identical twins.

The sample taken for sequencing was CD4+ T cells sorted from blood. The receptor source for this set is a woman in her late teens or twenties in good health.

V gene TRBV7-9 combines with J gene TRBJ2-7; no clear D. Trimming shortened V by 5 bases and J by 4 bases, and 12 bases separated the two germline ends. In germline, CDR1 is SEHNR, CDR2 FQNEAQ (reference sequence). CDR3 length: 13 amino acids. The CDR3 region is CASSPPKGYEQYF. CDR3 nucleotides: TGTGCCAGCAGCCCCCCGAAGGGTTACGAGCAGTACTTC.

This clonotype was observed a handful of times. The chain combines TRBV10-3 with TRBJ2-1, with D possibly matching TRBD1 (6 bases). V lost 6 bases and J 15 bases, leaving 12 bases between the germline ends. The germline V gene has CDR1 ENHRY and CDR2 SYGVKD. This CDR3 has 10 amino acids. The DNA of the CDR3 is TGTGCCATCAGGGACAGCTATATGTTCTTC. Its protein is CAIRDSYMFF.

In nucleotides, the CDR3 is TGTGCCAGCTCAAGACCGAGCTCGGGGGGAAGCTCCTACGAGCAGTACTTC. Translating gives CASSRPSSGGSSYEQYF. The genes are TRBV18 and TRBJ2-7, with TRBD2 identical over 7 bases. CDR3 length equals 17 residues. The trim removed 5 bases at V and 0 bases at J, leaving 13 bases unmatched. Germline CDR1 reads KGHSH; CDR2 reads LQKENI.

The chain joins TRBV4-2 to TRBJ1-1; D possibly corresponds to TRBD1 (6 bases). V lost 1 base to trimming and J lost 3 bases, with 18 bases between them. This CDR3 spans 17 amino acids. Germline V gene lookup returns CDR1 LGHNA and CDR2 YNFKEQ. Here the CDR3 DNA reads TGTGCCAGCAGCCAAGGGGGCGGGGGCGTTGGGGACACTGAAGCTTTCTTT. Its protein product is CASSQGGGGVGDTEAFF.

This chain uses TRBV20-1 with TRBJ2-1; 10 nucleotides match TRBD2. V gave up 0 bases and J gave up 7 bases; unmatched junction bases: 9. The germline CDR1 and CDR2 sequences are DFQATT and SNEGSKA (reference sequence). This CDR3 has 16 residues. CDR3 bases: TGCAGTGCTAGAGACCCTCGGACTAGCGGCTTAAATGAGCAGTTCTTC. Translating it yields CSARDPRTSGLNEQFF.

This clonotype came up a few times. The chain has TRBV20-1 and TRBJ2-7, with 10 bases fitting TRBD2. V was clipped by 1 base and J by 1 base; unmatched bases: 4. The CDR3 contains 15 residues. Germline assignment: CDR1 DFQATT and CDR2 SNEGSKA (reference sequence). The CDR3 here is CSARGIAGGSYEQYF. In DNA form, the CDR3 reads TGCAGTGCTAGAGGAATAGCGGGAGGTTCCTACGAGCAGTACTTC.

The chain has TRBV6-2 or TRBV6-3 and TRBJ2-5; no firm D call. CDR1 and CDR2 from the germline V gene are MNHEY and SVGEGT. V lost 6 bases, J lost 10 bases, and 15 bases lay in between. The CDR3 is made up of 12 amino acids. The CDR3 spells CASSNYRGSQYF. As DNA, the CDR3 is TGTGCCAGCAGCAACTATCGCGGAAGCCAGTACTTC.

This clonotype was detected many times. The chain links TRBV14 to TRBJ1-5; D perhaps matches TRBD1 (5 bases). CDR3 length equals 16 residues. The germline V gene encodes CDR1 SGHDN and CDR2 FVKESK. The V gene lost 0 bases and the J gene lost 6 bases, with 15 bases spanning the gap. In DNA form, the CDR3 reads TGTGCCAGCAGCCAAGATATTCCGGGACCCAGTCAGCCCCAGCATTTT. Translating it yields CASSQDIPGPSQPQHF.

This chain connects TRBV6-2 or TRBV6-3 to TRBJ2-3; possibly TRBD1 for D (6 bases). V gave up 6 bases and J gave up 4 bases, with 8 bases separating them. The CDR3 consists of 12 residues. Germline V gene data show CDR1 as MNHEY and CDR2 as SVGEGT. This CDR3 reads CASRNRADTQYF. The CDR3 nucleotides are TGTGCCAGCAGAAACAGGGCAGATACGCAGTATTTT.

This clonotype has only a few counts. V and J are TRBV6-5 and TRBJ2-5; D remains unclear. The CDR3 has 12 amino acids. V was shortened by 6 bases and J by 2 bases, with 7 bases between the two germline ends. Germline-derived CDR1 and CDR2 are MNHEY and SVGAGI. The CDR3 DNA reads TGTGCCAGCAGCAATACACAAGAGACCCAGTACTTC. Protein: CASSNTQETQYF.

This clonotype was seen repeatedly, ten times or more. The chain employs TRBV7-8 and TRBJ2-5, with TRBD1 matching over 10 bases. The CDR3 is 16 amino acids. The trim removed 4 bases at V and 5 bases at J, leaving 10 bases unmatched. CDR1 and CDR2 (germline): SGHVS, FQNEAQ. The CDR3 protein is CASSSTGTGEYETQYF. The CDR3 nucleotides read TGTGCCAGCAGCTCTACAGGGACAGGGGAGTATGAGACCCAGTACTTC.

This clonotype has only a few counts. The chain joins TRBV29-1 to TRBJ1-3; 7 nucleotides match TRBD1. The germline gives CDR1 SQVTM, CDR2 ANQGSEA. The CDR3 sequence is 13 residues long. V shed 6 bases and J 4 bases; nucleotides not matched to a gene: 6. The DNA of the CDR3 is TGCAGCGTCGGACAGGTGGAAGGAAACACCATATATTTT. Its protein is CSVGQVEGNTIYF.

V and J are TRBV5-1 and TRBJ2-2; a possible D gene is TRBD1 (5 bases). The CDR3 sequence is 15 residues long. The germline V and J ends were trimmed by 5 bases and 2 bases, with 13 bases remaining between them. Germline-derived CDR1 and CDR2 are SGHRS and YFSETQ. The CDR3 region is CASSPGDRNTGELFF. The DNA for the CDR3 is TGCGCCAGCAGTCCAGGAGACAGAAACACCGGGGAGCTGTTTTTT. Drawing the rest from reference TRBV5-1 and TRBJ2-2, the complete variable domain is KAGVTQTPRYLIKTRGQQVTLSCSPISGHRSVSWYQQTPGQGLQFLFEYFSETQRNKGNFPGRFSGRQFSNSRSEMNVSTLELGDSALYLCASSPGDRNTGELFFGEGSRLTVL.

In its sample, this clonotype was seen a few times. The V and J genes are TRBV15 and TRBJ2-6, with D hard to call. The CDR3 runs 15 residues. Trimming left V 2 bases short and J 0 bases short, with 5 bases between. CDR1 LNHNV and CDR2 YYDKDF come from the germline V gene (reference sequence). DNA for the CDR3: TGTGCCACCAGCAGACGGACCTCTGGGGCCAACGTCCTGACTTTC. Amino acids: CATSRRTSGANVLTF.